What follows are 14 T cell receptor beta chains derived from one specimen sequenced in a study of blood T cell repertoires in COVID-19. The assay was immunoSEQ multiplex PCR, and TCRdb's table has in-frame clones only and misses some. The sample holds approximately 490,000 clones, 87% seen once. The sequenced sample was PBMCs or T cells enriched from blood (not recorded which). The receptors shown here come from a young woman who had recovered from COVID-19.

About this clone itself: Other DNA sequences from this sample encode an identical CDR3 as well. The chain has TRBV6-5 and TRBJ2-5; TRBD1 matches 8 bases. Germline CDR1 is MNHEY and CDR2 is SVGAGI. There are 15 residues in the CDR3. V was clipped by 0 bases and J by 5 bases; unmatched bases: 5. CDR3: CASSYSPDREETQYF. CDR3 DNA sequence: TGTGCCAGCAGTTACTCGCCGGACAGGGAGGAGACCCAGTACTTC.

V usage is TRBV6-4 and J usage is TRBJ2-1; 14 bases are shared with TRBD2. V dropped 10 bases and J dropped 5; count of bases not matched to a gene: 4. Germline V gene lookup returns CDR1 MRHNA and CDR2 SNTAGT. CDR3 size: 14 residues. CDR3 sequence reads: CATSGLAGDNEQFF. The CDR3 nucleotides read TGTGCCACCTCGGGACTAGCGGGGGACAATGAGCAGTTCTTC.

J is TRBJ2-1 and V is TRBV30, with D unresolved. CDR1 GTSNPN and CDR2 SVGIG come from the germline V gene (reference sequence). Trimming pared 0 bases from V and 2 bases from J, leaving 8 bases between. The CDR3 covers 14 residues. CDR3 sequence: CAWSVRITYNEQFF. Here the CDR3 DNA reads TGTGCCTGGAGTGTTAGAATAACCTACAATGAGCAGTTCTTC.

The chain employs TRBV19 and TRBJ1-2; D is uncertain. Germline CDR1 reads LNHDA; CDR2 reads SQIVND (reference sequence). The V end was cut by 5 bases, the J end by 4 bases, with 14 bases between. The CDR3 contains 14 residues. This CDR3 reads CASSWAVGAYGYTF. The CDR3 coding sequence is TGTGCCAGTAGTTGGGCCGTGGGAGCCTATGGCTACACCTTC.

CDR3 nucleotide sequence: TGTGCCACCCAGGGACAGGGAACCGGGGAGCTGTTTTTT. This codes for CATQGQGTGELFF. V and J are TRBV24-1 and TRBJ2-2, with 9 bases aligning to TRBD1. CDR1 and CDR2 (germline): KGHDR, SFDVKD. J gave up 5 bases and V 9 bases, and 3 bases lay outside the gene matches. This CDR3 comprises 13 residues.

CDR3 amino acids: CSVSLARGGYTF. CDR3 coding DNA: TGCAGCGTTTCACTAGCCCGAGGAGGCTACACCTTC. J is TRBJ1-2 and V is TRBV29-1; D is unclear. Trimming took off 5 bases at V and 8 bases at J, with 15 bases between the two ends. Germline values: CDR1 SQVTM, CDR2 ANQGSEA. This CDR3 has 12 residues.

This chain links TRBV19 with TRBJ1-5; 7 bases are a match to TRBD1. The CDR3 totals 18 residues. CDR1 and CDR2 from the germline V gene are LNHDA and SQIVND (reference sequence). The J segment lost 0 bases and the V segment lost 6 bases, leaving 14 bases of the junction unmatched. CDR3: CASSNSPGTAFSNQPQHF. CDR3 in DNA: TGTGCCAGTAGCAATAGCCCCGGGACAGCTTTTAGCAATCAGCCCCAGCATTTT.

The chain joins TRBV7-2 to TRBJ2-7, with TRBD1 matching 10 bases. V lost 1 base, J lost 4 bases, and 4 bases stayed unmatched. The CDR3 sequence is 15 residues long. Germline V lookup: CDR1 SGHTA, CDR2 FQGNSA. The CDR3 protein is CASSLGQGARYEQYF. The CDR3 DNA follows: TGTGCCAGCAGCTTAGGACAGGGGGCGAGGTACGAGCAGTACTTC.

CDR3 sequence: CASSQEAQGDEKLFF. The CDR3 coding sequence is TGTGCCAGCAGCCAAGAAGCACAGGGGGATGAAAAACTGTTTTTT. The V call is TRBV4-2, the J call TRBJ1-4, with 8 bases matching TRBD1. Per germline, CDR1 LGHNA and CDR2 YNFKEQ. The CDR3 runs 15 residues. V shed 0 bases, J shed 6 bases, and the junction held 3 bases outside the gene matches.

The genes are TRBV28 and TRBJ1-4, with TRBD1 matching 9 bases. This CDR3 has 16 residues. Germline CDR1 MDHEN, CDR2 SYDVKM. J gave up 0 bases and V 4 bases, and 3 bases lay outside the gene matches. This chain's CDR3 is CASSSRQGATNEKLFF. The CDR3 DNA reads as TGTGCCAGCAGTTCCCGACAGGGGGCAACTAATGAAAAACTGTTTTTT.

The gene calls are TRBV30 and TRBJ1-5, with D perhaps TRBD1 (5 bases). Germline CDR1 is GTSNPN and CDR2 is SVGIG (reference sequence). The V gene lost 5 bases and the J gene lost 6 bases, with 14 bases spanning the gap. This CDR3 has 13 residues. In DNA, the CDR3 is TGTGCCTGGGAGGAGGGTAGGGGTCAGCCCCAGCATTTT. Protein: CAWEEGRGQPQHF.

CDR3 in DNA: TGCGCCAGCAGCATGACAACACCGAACACCGGGGAGCTGTTTTTT. Amino acids: CASSMTTPNTGELFF. This chain connects TRBV5-1 to TRBJ2-2; D remains unclear. Germline assignment: CDR1 SGHRS and CDR2 YFSETQ. The CDR3 is 15 residues long. V was trimmed by 4 bases and J by 0 bases, leaving 10 bases between them. The variable domain in full, with the rest retrieved from reference TRBV5-1 and TRBJ2-2, is KAGVTQTPRYLIKTRGQQVTLSCSPISGHRSVSWYQQTPGQGLQFLFEYFSETQRNKGNFPGRFSGRQFSNSRSEMNVSTLELGDSALYLCASSMTTPNTGELFFGEGSRLTVL.

The V call is TRBV6-1, the J call TRBJ1-1; the match to TRBD1 covers 12 bases. Germline V lookup: CDR1 MNHNS, CDR2 SASEGT. Trimming at V came to 0 bases and at J to 4 bases, leaving 6 bases not matched to a gene. The CDR3 is made up of 17 amino acids. The DNA of the CDR3 is TGTGCCAGCAGTGAAGCGCTTAGGGACAGGGGGCTCACTGAAGCTTTCTTT. As protein: CASSEALRDRGLTEAFF.

This chain connects TRBV6-6 to TRBJ2-1; D is perhaps TRBD1 (6 bases). Germline CDR1 and CDR2: MNHNY and SVGAGI (reference sequence). The CDR3 is 15 amino acids. Trimming removed 5 bases at V and 1 base at J, with 12 bases between. CDR3 sequence reads: CASSPDRTSYNEQFF. CDR3 coding DNA: TGTGCCAGCAGTCCCGACAGGACTTCCTACAATGAGCAGTTCTTC.